One and the same sample provided the 10 T cell receptor beta chains below, sequenced in a study of CD8 T cells in Susac syndrome. Random-hexamer reverse transcription was applied to roughly 0.5 to 1 ug RNA. MiXCR, run by TCRdb on the immunoSEQ multiplex PCR reads, gives a single entry per CDR3 protein. This sample yields about 300,000 distinct CDR3 sequences, of which around nine tenths are seen a single time; approximately 0.18% belongs to the top ten. Sequenced material: CD8+ T cells from PBMCs. All receptors come from a human donor with multiple sclerosis.

The V call is TRBV20-1, the J call TRBJ2-1; D is possibly TRBD2 (5 bases). The CDR3 has 14 residues. CDR1 and CDR2 from the germline V gene are DFQATT and SNEGSKA (reference sequence). CDR3 residues: CSPQGGPTYNEQFF. In nucleotides, the CDR3 is TGCAGCCCCCAAGGAGGCCCCACCTACAATGAGCAGTTCTTC.

The rearrangement links TRBV28 to TRBJ2-7; TRBD2 matches 13 bases. The CDR3 extends over 17 amino acids. CDR1 MDHEN and CDR2 SYDVKM come from the germline V gene. V shed 5 bases, J shed 6 bases, and the junction held 13 bases outside the gene matches. The DNA for the CDR3 is TGTGCCAGCAGTCTCGGGACTAGCGGGATTTTCTCGAGCGAGCAGTACTTC. This gives the protein CASSLGTSGIFSSEQYF.

The chain joins TRBV12-3 or TRBV12-4 to TRBJ2-1; no clear D gene. The CDR3 covers 15 residues. Trimming took off 3 bases at V and 0 bases at J, with 9 bases between the two ends. DNA for the CDR3: TGTGCCAGCAGTTTTGGACCAAACTCCTACAATGAGCAGTTCTTC. Translating it yields CASSFGPNSYNEQFF.

The J gene is TRBJ2-3, the V gene TRBV6-2 or TRBV6-3; maybe TRBD2 (6 bases). This CDR3 comprises 14 residues. V lost 4 bases and J lost 0, with 8 bases in between. The germline gives CDR1 MNHEY, CDR2 SVGEGT. DNA of the CDR3: TGTGCCAGCAGTTTAGCGGCTAGCACAGATACGCAGTATTTT. Its protein product is CASSLAASTDTQYF.

The V gene is TRBV19, the J gene TRBJ1-1; D is unresolved. CDR1 and CDR2 from the germline V gene are LNHDA and SQIVND (reference sequence). This CDR3 comprises 14 residues. The ends were cut back, 3 bases at V and 5 bases at J, with 13 bases in the middle. CDR3 nucleotide sequence: TGTGCCAGTAGTATGATGGGCATGGGGACTGAAGCTTTCTTT. It codes for CASSMMGMGTEAFF.

The chain uses TRBV12-3 or TRBV12-4 and TRBJ2-7; a possible D gene is TRBD1 (6 bases). The CDR3 is made up of 15 amino acids. Trimming took off 5 bases at V and 5 bases at J, with 19 bases between the two ends. The CDR3 DNA reads TGTGCCAGCAGTCCGTATCGACAGGTAGTACACGAGCAGTACTTC. It codes for CASSPYRQVVHEQYF.

The V gene is TRBV29-1, the J gene TRBJ2-2, with TRBD1 identical over 8 bases. V lost 4 bases and J lost 7; bases outside the gene matches: 5. Germline V gives CDR1 SQVTM, CDR2 ANQGSEA. This CDR3 has 13 residues. The CDR3 region is CSVVTGGVGELFF. In nucleotides, the CDR3 is TGCAGCGTTGTAACAGGGGGAGTCGGGGAGCTGTTTTTT.

This chain uses TRBV12-3 or TRBV12-4 with TRBJ2-1, with D unresolved. The CDR3 has 13 residues. The V and J ends lost 6 bases and 6 bases respectively, with 12 bases between them. The CDR3 DNA reads as TGTGCCAGCAGGGAGTCCGGGCCCAATGAGCAGTTCTTC. This codes for CASRESGPNEQFF.

The V gene is TRBV28, the J gene TRBJ2-7; D is perhaps TRBD1 (5 bases). There are 13 residues in the CDR3. Germline V gene sequence: CDR1 MDHEN, CDR2 SYDVKM. Trimming took 8 bases from V and 2 from J, leaving 13 bases between them. The CDR3 bases are TGTGCCAGCTCAAGGGCCAGGGCCTACGAGCAGTACTTC. This translates into CASSRARAYEQYF. The whole variable domain, remainder taken from reference TRBV28 and TRBJ2-7, is DVKVTQSSRYLVKRTGEKVFLECVQDMDHENMFWYRQDPGLGLRLIYFSYDVKMKEKGDIPEGYSVSREKKERFSLILESASTNQTSMYLCASSRARAYEQYFGPGTRLTVT.

This clonotype was seen once. This chain joins TRBV9 and TRBJ1-4; D might be TRBD1 (5 bases). Germline V CDR1 and CDR2: SGDLS, YYNGEE. The V end was cut by 3 bases, the J end by 5 bases, with 11 bases between. The CDR3 has 14 residues. Here the CDR3 reads CASSAGDLNEKLFF. In DNA form, the CDR3 reads TGTGCCAGCAGCGCTGGGGACTTAAATGAAAAACTGTTTTTT.